The rows below give T cell receptor beta chains drawn from one sample of a study of blood T cell repertoires in COVID-19. The assay was immunoSEQ multiplex PCR, and TCRdb's table has in-frame clones only and misses some. The sample lists some 400,000 clones; roughly nine tenths were seen once. Sequences were obtained from PBMCs or T cells enriched from blood (not recorded which). The receptors originated from a woman aged 25 to 39 who had recovered from COVID-19. CDR3s include the opening cysteine and the closing phenylalanine or tryptophan. The order of the fields is D gene, clone size, J gene, V gene, CDR3 protein, CDR3 DNA. A D gene is named only where the DNA matches it firmly. Expanded clones are given a class, and other clones once, few, many or no size at all.

d_call: .
clone_size: once
j_call: TRBJ1-3
v_call: TRBV5-1
cdr3_aa: CASSFSWGNTIYF
cdr3_nt: TGCGCCAGCAGCTTTAGTTGGGGAAACACCATATATTTT

d_call: .
clone_size: .
j_call: TRBJ1-1
v_call: TRBV30
cdr3_aa: CAWSAPTEAFF
cdr3_nt: TGTGCCTGGAGCGCGCCCACTGAAGCTTTCTTT

d_call: TRBD2
clone_size: .
j_call: TRBJ2-7
v_call: TRBV6-5
cdr3_aa: CASSTKAGVGYEQYF
cdr3_nt: TGTGCCAGCAGTACGAAAGCGGGAGTAGGCTACGAGCAGTACTTC

d_call: .
clone_size: .
j_call: TRBJ2-7
v_call: TRBV6-2/TRBV6-3
cdr3_aa: CASSYSPSPRYEQYF
cdr3_nt: TGTGCCAGCAGTTACTCCCCAAGTCCGCGATACGAGCAGTACTTC

d_call: TRBD1
clone_size: .
j_call: TRBJ1-6
v_call: TRBV19
cdr3_aa: CASSSDWDRGNSPLHF
cdr3_nt: TGTGCCAGTAGTTCTGACTGGGACAGGGGGAATTCACCCCTCCACTTT

d_call: .
clone_size: .
j_call: TRBJ1-5
v_call: TRBV4-2
cdr3_aa: CASSQDPGQPQHF
cdr3_nt: TGTGCCAGCAGCCAAGACCCCGGTCAGCCCCAGCATTTT

d_call: .
clone_size: .
j_call: TRBJ1-1
v_call: TRBV5-1
cdr3_aa: CASSLDRAIREAFF
cdr3_nt: TGCGCCAGCAGCTTGGACAGGGCCATACGCGAAGCTTTCTTT

d_call: TRBD2
clone_size: .
j_call: TRBJ2-3
v_call: TRBV27
cdr3_aa: CASSSTSGWASTDTQYF
cdr3_nt: TGTGCCAGCAGTTCGACTAGCGGGTGGGCTAGCACAGATACGCAGTATTTT

d_call: .
clone_size: .
j_call: TRBJ1-5
v_call: TRBV27
cdr3_aa: CASRSGESVGPQHF
cdr3_nt: TGTGCCAGCAGATCAGGGGAGTCGGTAGGGCCCCAGCATTTT

d_call: .
clone_size: few
j_call: TRBJ2-7
v_call: TRBV7-2
cdr3_aa: CASSFFRRQGAYEQYF
cdr3_nt: TGTGCCAGCAGCTTTTTTCGGCGTCAGGGTGCCTACGAGCAGTACTTC

d_call: .
clone_size: .
j_call: TRBJ1-3
v_call: TRBV19
cdr3_aa: CASSIRGPAVFSGNTIYF
cdr3_nt: TGTGCCAGTAGTATTAGGGGCCCCGCAGTCTTCTCTGGAAACACCATATATTTT